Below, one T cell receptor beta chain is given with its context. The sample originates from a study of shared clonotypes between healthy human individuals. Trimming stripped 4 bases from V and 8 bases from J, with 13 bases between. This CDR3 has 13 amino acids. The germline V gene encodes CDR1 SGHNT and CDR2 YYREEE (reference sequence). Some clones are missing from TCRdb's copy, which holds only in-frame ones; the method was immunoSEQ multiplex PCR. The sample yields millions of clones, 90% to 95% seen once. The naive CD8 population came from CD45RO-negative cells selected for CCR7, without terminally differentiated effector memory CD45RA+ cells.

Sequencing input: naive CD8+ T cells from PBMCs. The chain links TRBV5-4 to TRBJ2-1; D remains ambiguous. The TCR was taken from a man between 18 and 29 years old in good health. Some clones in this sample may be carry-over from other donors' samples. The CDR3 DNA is TGTGCCAGCAGCCCCGAGTTGAAAGATGAGCAGTTCTTC. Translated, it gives CASSPELKDEQFF.